The rows below give T cell receptor beta chains drawn from one sample of a study of T cells in Graves' hyperthyroidism and ophthalmopathy. Each CDR3 protein gets one entry after TCRdb re-called the multiplex PCR reads with MiXCR. This sample has around 350,000 distinct CDR3 sequences, with around 13% found just once. Sequencing was carried out using blood. The origin of the receptors is a woman aged 25 to 45 with Graves' ophthalmopathy. Each CDR3 is given with its conserved first and last residue. A D gene is named only where the DNA matches it firmly. Expanded clones are given a class, and other clones once, few, many or no size at all.

clone size: many; D gene: NA; J gene: TRBJ2-4; V gene: TRBV27; CDR3 DNA: TGTGCCAGCAGTTTAAGGGCTAGCTGGGCCAAAAACATTCAGTACTTC; CDR3 protein: CASSLRASWAKNIQYF
clone size: many; D gene: TRBD2; J gene: TRBJ2-3; V gene: TRBV6-4; CDR3 DNA: TGTGCCAGCAGTGATGACGGGGGGGCCAACACAGATACGCAGTATTTT; CDR3 protein: CASSDDGGANTDTQYF
clone size: few; D gene: NA; J gene: TRBJ1-4; V gene: TRBV9; CDR3 DNA: TGTGCCAGCAGCGTAGCTCGCAGCGCAACTAATGAAAAACTGTTTTTT; CDR3 protein: CASSVARSATNEKLFF
clone size: NA; D gene: TRBD2; J gene: TRBJ2-1; V gene: TRBV6-5; CDR3 DNA: TGTGCCAGCAGTTACTCGATTTATGTGCTCCAGCGGGGGGGGTTCAATGAGCAGTTCTTC; CDR3 protein: CASSYSIYVLQRGGFNEQFF
clone size: many; D gene: TRBD2; J gene: TRBJ2-5; V gene: TRBV7-2; CDR3 DNA: TGTGCCAGCAGCTTATTGAGTGTAAGCGGGGGGGAGACCCAGTACTTC; CDR3 protein: CASSLLSVSGGETQYF
clone size: once; D gene: NA; J gene: TRBJ2-1; V gene: TRBV20-1; CDR3 DNA: TGCAGTGCTAGGGAAGCTGGGTGGGGTTTTTACAATGAGCAGTTCTTC; CDR3 protein: CSAREAGWGFYNEQFF
clone size: many; D gene: TRBD2; J gene: TRBJ2-3; V gene: TRBV20-1; CDR3 DNA: TGCAGTGCCAGAGATAGCGGGGGGCAAAATACGCAGTATTTT; CDR3 protein: CSARDSGGQNTQYF
clone size: many; D gene: NA; J gene: TRBJ1-1; V gene: TRBV9; CDR3 DNA: TGTGCCAGCAGCGTAGTGGGGCCTAGTGAAGCTTTCTTT; CDR3 protein: CASSVVGPSEAFF
clone size: many; D gene: NA; J gene: TRBJ2-3; V gene: TRBV6-1; CDR3 DNA: TGTGCCAGCGGGAAGACGCAGGGGTCGGATACGCAGTATTTT; CDR3 protein: CASGKTQGSDTQYF
clone size: many; D gene: NA; J gene: TRBJ1-4; V gene: TRBV2; CDR3 DNA: TGTGCCAGCAGTGAACGGGGAGCGAGCGAAAAACTGTTTTTT; CDR3 protein: CASSERGASEKLFF
clone size: many; D gene: NA; J gene: TRBJ1-4; V gene: TRBV10-3; CDR3 DNA: TGTGCCATCAGTGAATCGGGACCGGCAACTAATGAAAAACTGTTTTTT; CDR3 protein: CAISESGPATNEKLFF
clone size: many; D gene: TRBD1; J gene: TRBJ2-6; V gene: TRBV18; CDR3 DNA: TGTGCCAGCTCACCGTCCCGGGACAGGTTTGGGGCCAACGTCCTGACTTTC; CDR3 protein: CASSPSRDRFGANVLTF
clone size: few; D gene: NA; J gene: TRBJ2-3; V gene: TRBV28; CDR3 DNA: TGTGCCAGCAAGGGGGGGGAGAGGAACACAGATACGCAGTATTTT; CDR3 protein: CASKGGERNTDTQYF
clone size: few; D gene: NA; J gene: TRBJ2-7; V gene: TRBV20-1; CDR3 DNA: TGCAGTGCCCTGACAGCAGCCCTGAGCTCCTACGAGCAGTACTTC; CDR3 protein: CSALTAALSSYEQYF
clone size: many; D gene: TRBD1; J gene: TRBJ2-5; V gene: TRBV9; CDR3 DNA: TGTGCCAGCAGCCGGACAGGGGCAATCCAAGAGACCCAGTACTTC; CDR3 protein: CASSRTGAIQETQYF
clone size: NA; D gene: NA; J gene: TRBJ2-7; V gene: TRBV14; CDR3 DNA: TGTGCCAGCAGCCAAGGCCCACAGGGCTACGAGCAGTACTTC; CDR3 protein: CASSQGPQGYEQYF
clone size: many; D gene: TRBD2; J gene: TRBJ2-5; V gene: TRBV7-2; CDR3 DNA: TGTGCCAGCAGCCCTCAGCGGGGGGGCGGAGAGACCCAGTACTTC; CDR3 protein: CASSPQRGGGETQYF
clone size: many; D gene: NA; J gene: TRBJ2-3; V gene: TRBV7-2; CDR3 DNA: TGTGCCAGCAGCTTTGACAGGCCAGGCACAGATACGCAGTATTTT; CDR3 protein: CASSFDRPGTDTQYF
clone size: NA; D gene: NA; J gene: TRBJ1-2; V gene: TRBV6-1; CDR3 DNA: TGTGCCAGCAGTGAATTGCCAGACTATGGCTACACCTTC; CDR3 protein: CASSELPDYGYTF
clone size: many; D gene: NA; J gene: TRBJ2-5; V gene: TRBV7-9; CDR3 DNA: TGTGCCAGCAGCATAGACACTCCTATGGAGTCCCAGTACTTC; CDR3 protein: CASSIDTPMESQYF
clone size: NA; D gene: TRBD1; J gene: TRBJ1-4; V gene: TRBV18; CDR3 DNA: TGTGCCAGCTCACGGACGGGACAGGTTTCATCAGGTGAAAAACTGTTTTTT; CDR3 protein: CASSRTGQVSSGEKLFF
clone size: many; D gene: NA; J gene: TRBJ2-1; V gene: TRBV7-9; CDR3 DNA: TGTGCCAGCACCCTCAAGTTCAGCTCCTACAATGAGCAGTTCTTC; CDR3 protein: CASTLKFSSYNEQFF
clone size: NA; D gene: NA; J gene: TRBJ2-7; V gene: TRBV5-5; CDR3 DNA: TGTGCCAGCAGCTTATGGCAGGGTAGCTCCTACGAGCAGTACTTC; CDR3 protein: CASSLWQGSSYEQYF
clone size: many; D gene: NA; J gene: TRBJ1-2; V gene: TRBV3-1; CDR3 DNA: TGTGCCAGCAGCCCGGGGGGCGGGACGATCTATGGCTACACCTTC; CDR3 protein: CASSPGGGTIYGYTF
clone size: many; D gene: TRBD2; J gene: TRBJ2-1; V gene: TRBV7-3; CDR3 DNA: TGTGCCAGCAGCCGAATCCCGGGACTAGTCTACAATGAGCAGTTCTTC; CDR3 protein: CASSRIPGLVYNEQFF
clone size: many; D gene: TRBD2; J gene: TRBJ2-5; V gene: TRBV20-1; CDR3 DNA: TGCAGTGGTGTGTTTGGCGGGGGTCGCCAAGAGACCCAGTACTTC; CDR3 protein: CSGVFGGGRQETQYF
clone size: many; D gene: TRBD1; J gene: TRBJ1-1; V gene: TRBV24-1; CDR3 DNA: TGTGCCACCAGGGACAGGTCGAACACTGAAGCTTTCTTT; CDR3 protein: CATRDRSNTEAFF
clone size: many; D gene: NA; J gene: TRBJ1-5; V gene: TRBV7-8; CDR3 DNA: TGTGCCAGCAGTACGGCCGGGGTCCGTTATAGCAATCAGCCCCAGCATTTT; CDR3 protein: CASSTAGVRYSNQPQHF
clone size: NA; D gene: NA; J gene: TRBJ1-4; V gene: TRBV4-1; CDR3 DNA: TGCGCCAGCAGCGCCCGCGGCGCTCATCGGGAAAAACTGTTTTTT; CDR3 protein: CASSARGAHREKLFF
clone size: many; D gene: NA; J gene: TRBJ2-1; V gene: TRBV12-3/TRBV12-4; CDR3 DNA: TGTGCCAGCGGGCTCGCCGGCAATGAGCAGTTCTTC; CDR3 protein: CASGLAGNEQFF
clone size: many; D gene: TRBD1; J gene: TRBJ1-1; V gene: TRBV9; CDR3 DNA: TGTGCCAGCAGCGAAGGACAGGGGCAAGCTTTCTTT; CDR3 protein: CASSEGQGQAFF
clone size: many; D gene: NA; J gene: TRBJ2-3; V gene: TRBV12-3/TRBV12-4; CDR3 DNA: TGTGCCAGCAGTTTTGGTCTTACAGCCACAGATACGCAGTATTTT; CDR3 protein: CASSFGLTATDTQYF
clone size: many; D gene: NA; J gene: TRBJ1-2; V gene: TRBV7-2; CDR3 DNA: TGTGCCAGCAGCCAAGGACAGCTTGGCTACACCTTC; CDR3 protein: CASSQGQLGYTF
clone size: NA; D gene: NA; J gene: TRBJ2-5; V gene: TRBV2; CDR3 DNA: TGTGCCAGCAGCCCCCCTCGGGTCCGTGGTCTGACGGAGACCCAGTACTTC; CDR3 protein: CASSPPRVRGLTETQYF
clone size: many; D gene: NA; J gene: TRBJ1-2; V gene: TRBV6-1; CDR3 DNA: TGTGCCAGCAGGGGAGGGAACTATGGCTACACCTTC; CDR3 protein: CASRGGNYGYTF
clone size: many; D gene: TRBD1; J gene: TRBJ2-3; V gene: TRBV11-2; CDR3 DNA: TGTGCCAGCAGCTTAGTAAACAGGGGGCTAGATACGCAGTATTTT; CDR3 protein: CASSLVNRGLDTQYF
clone size: NA; D gene: NA; J gene: TRBJ1-1; V gene: TRBV20-1; CDR3 DNA: TGCAGTGCTCCGACCGACCCTGACGCTGAAGCTTTCTTT; CDR3 protein: CSAPTDPDAEAFF
clone size: NA; D gene: NA; J gene: TRBJ1-3; V gene: TRBV15; CDR3 DNA: TGTGCCACCAGCAGGGGACTGAACTCTGGAAACACCATATATTTT; CDR3 protein: CATSRGLNSGNTIYF
clone size: many; D gene: TRBD2; J gene: TRBJ2-1; V gene: TRBV20-1; CDR3 DNA: TGCAGTGCTAGTGGGGGAGGGGCGGGGGTTTTCATTAATGAGCAGTTCTTC; CDR3 protein: CSASGGGAGVFINEQFF
clone size: many; D gene: NA; J gene: TRBJ2-3; V gene: TRBV5-1; CDR3 DNA: TGCGCCAGCAGCGGCCGGGGGGCCACTATCACAGATACGCAGTATTTT; CDR3 protein: CASSGRGATITDTQYF
clone size: many; D gene: TRBD1; J gene: TRBJ1-1; V gene: TRBV30; CDR3 DNA: TGTGCCTGGAGAGGTCCCGGGACAGGTCAAATAAGCGCTGAAGCTTTCTTT; CDR3 protein: CAWRGPGTGQISAEAFF
clone size: NA; D gene: TRBD2; J gene: TRBJ2-1; V gene: TRBV2; CDR3 DNA: TGTGCCAGCAGTAGAATTGAGCGGGGTGAGCAGTTCTTC; CDR3 protein: CASSRIERGEQFF
clone size: many; D gene: TRBD2; J gene: TRBJ2-1; V gene: TRBV2; CDR3 DNA: TGTGCCAGCAGTGTTGACCTAGCGGGGGCCCACTACAATGAGCAGTTCTTC; CDR3 protein: CASSVDLAGAHYNEQFF
clone size: many; D gene: NA; J gene: TRBJ1-5; V gene: TRBV28; CDR3 DNA: TGTGCCAGCAGTTTTTCTCTAATCCCCAAAGTTGGGGACAATCAGCCCCAGCATTTT; CDR3 protein: CASSFSLIPKVGDNQPQHF
clone size: NA; D gene: NA; J gene: TRBJ2-7; V gene: TRBV14; CDR3 DNA: TGTGCCAGCAGCCAAGACCCCAGGGACGAGCAGTACTTC; CDR3 protein: CASSQDPRDEQYF
clone size: many; D gene: NA; J gene: TRBJ1-5; V gene: TRBV7-8; CDR3 DNA: TGTGCCAGCAGCTTAGCAGAGGGGAGCAATCAGCCCCAGCATTTT; CDR3 protein: CASSLAEGSNQPQHF
clone size: many; D gene: NA; J gene: TRBJ1-1; V gene: TRBV10-1; CDR3 DNA: TGCGCCAGCAGTGTTACGGGGGCGTCGGTAAACACTGAAGCTTTCTTT; CDR3 protein: CASSVTGASVNTEAFF
clone size: NA; D gene: TRBD1; J gene: TRBJ1-5; V gene: TRBV9; CDR3 DNA: TGTGCCAGCAGCACCGGGACAGGGGTTGGCAATCAGCCCCAGCATTTT; CDR3 protein: CASSTGTGVGNQPQHF
clone size: NA; D gene: NA; J gene: TRBJ2-7; V gene: TRBV20-1; CDR3 DNA: TGCAGTGCTAGAGATCTGTCCAATCCATTCTACGAGCAGTACTTC; CDR3 protein: CSARDLSNPFYEQYF
clone size: many; D gene: NA; J gene: TRBJ1-4; V gene: TRBV27; CDR3 DNA: TGTGCCAGCAGTTTATTCTCCCCGGGGACGGCGCGTGAAAAACTGTTTTTT; CDR3 protein: CASSLFSPGTAREKLFF